This T cell receptor beta chain was found in a study of immune heterogeneity within non-small cell lung tumors (dated by TCRdb to the late 2010s). Broadly, across the study: By histology, a few squamous cell carcinomas, 10 non-squamous carcinomas and 1 tumor not otherwise specified were included. Binding of neoantigens to the HLA alleles of each patient was predicted with netMHCpan-3.0 for mutant peptides of 8 to 11 amino acids. Whole-exome sequencing, RNA-seq and TCR beta repertoire sequencing were combined for multiple spatially distinct regions from each NSCLC tumor so that intratumoral immune heterogeneity could be examined. TCR repertoire analysis included 57 tumor loci from 15 patients, whereas transcriptome data included only around 44 loci from 11 to 12 patients.

Worth noting for this clonotype: The antigen it recognizes is unknown. A read error is possible here, since a much larger clone lies one base away.

The cysteine opens and the phenylalanine closes a CDR3 of 17 amino acids. Only CDR3 DNA remains: 51 bases, in frame from the first base. As encoded in the germline V gene (reference sequence), CDR1 is MNHEY while CDR2 is SMNVEV. A multiplex PCR system amplified the TCR beta CDR3 region, with a first 10-cycle round using 32 V-gene forward and 13 J-gene reverse primers. The first PCR round used a QIAGEN Multiplex PCR Kit, and the primer sequences were filed in Chinese patent CN105087789A. A second PCR round added Illumina universal primers using the Phusion High-Fidelity PCR Kit. Paired-end sequencing of TCR libraries was carried out on the Illumina HiSeq X Ten platform at a read length of 151 bp. Per the original workflow: Reads lacking multiplex PCR primers were removed with Cutadapt, read pairs were merged with PEAR, and CDR3 regions were called with MiXCR default settings. Repertoire diversity was assessed by Shannon entropy, and clonality was calculated as one minus the Shannon entropy divided by the ln of the count of productive unique sequences. Clonotypes at a frequency of at least 0.5% were defined as dominant or high-frequency T-cell clones. TCRdb redid the processing of the public reads, applying fastp at Q25 and MiXCR, and retained in-frame beta chains. Entries that share a CDR3 protein sequence are merged under the most common genes and DNA. The V and J calls, along with clone size, are taken from TCRdb and not from the paper's own processing. The sample has about 15,000 distinct CDR3 sequences on record, over 25% of them singletons. The ten largest clonotypes hold 13% to 15% of the sample.

Genomic DNA was extracted from bulk tumor tissue and used as the TCR template, and around 600 ng gDNA was amplified per sample. During surgery, multiple biopsies were taken from each primary tumor and placed as far apart as possible within the tumor mass. The study cohort was described as untreated, and the patients were newly diagnosed NSCLC cases having curative surgery. The donor group was made up of 15 newly diagnosed non-small cell lung cancer patients undergoing surgery with curative intent. A couple of independent pathologists reviewed the resected tumor masses. Sequencing was performed only on DNA and RNA samples of high quality. Study-wide conclusions, independent of this receptor: Within a given patient, the same dominant CDR3B clonotypes showed up repeatedly across loci, although different tumor locations also carried unique high-frequency clones. Local T-cell repertoire clonality showed a statistically significant but moderate positive correlation with local tumor mutational burden (R roughly 0.31). For the most part, high-frequency TCR beta clonotypes differed from one individual patient to another.

Sequencing was done on a sample of lung tumor tissue. The chain is assembled from TRBV27 and TRBJ2-4; the D assignment is uncertain and may be TRBD1 or TRBD2, with 6 bases supporting each. The sequence derives from a woman between 45 and 65 years old with non-small cell lung cancer. The sequence in DNA is TGTGGCAGCAGTTTAAAAGGGGGACTCTTAGCCAAAAACATTCAGTACTTC. This sequence encodes CGSSLKGGLLAKNIQYF.